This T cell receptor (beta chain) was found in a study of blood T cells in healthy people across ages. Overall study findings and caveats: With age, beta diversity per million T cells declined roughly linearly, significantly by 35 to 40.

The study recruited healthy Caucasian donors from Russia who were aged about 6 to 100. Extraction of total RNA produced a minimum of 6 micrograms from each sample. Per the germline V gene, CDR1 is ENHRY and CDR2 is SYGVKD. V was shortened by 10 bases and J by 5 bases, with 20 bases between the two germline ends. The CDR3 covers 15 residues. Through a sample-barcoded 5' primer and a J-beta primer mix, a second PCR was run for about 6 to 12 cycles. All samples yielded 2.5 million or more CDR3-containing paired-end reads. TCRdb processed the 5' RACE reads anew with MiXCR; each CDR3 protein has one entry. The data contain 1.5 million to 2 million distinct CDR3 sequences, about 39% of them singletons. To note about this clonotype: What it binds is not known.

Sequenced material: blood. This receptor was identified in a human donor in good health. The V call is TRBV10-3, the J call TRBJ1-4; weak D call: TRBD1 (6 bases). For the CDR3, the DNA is TGTGCCACCCAACTCGGGGAACAGGGAAATGAAAAACTGTTTTTT. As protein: CATQLGEQGNEKLFF.